This passage covers 15 T cell receptor beta chains from one sample sequenced in a study of metastatic and nonmetastatic thyroid tumors. Thyroid surgery took place with no prior treatment in any patient. Using MiXCR, TCRdb reanalyzed the PCR reads. There are 39,000 or so clones in the sample; around 47% occur only once, and approximately 25% lies in the top ten. Specimen: tumor tissue. These receptors originate from a male donor with papillary thyroid cancer or a benign thyroid nodule (not recorded which). Some clones in this sample may be carry-over from other donors' samples.

The chain couples TRBV6-1 to TRBJ2-1; D is ambiguous. This CDR3 region has 13 residues. The germline V gene encodes CDR1 MNHNS and CDR2 SASEGT. The V gene lost 5 bases and the J gene lost 5 bases, with 10 bases spanning the gap. In nucleotides, the CDR3 is TGTGCCAGCAGTAAGGCCGGCCACAATGAGCAGTTCTTC. Its translation is CASSKAGHNEQFF.

This clone was counted only a few times. The V call is TRBV4-1, the J call TRBJ1-4; the D is unclear. The CDR3 consists of 16 residues. The germline V gene has CDR1 MGHRA and CDR2 YSYEKL. V was trimmed by 1 base and J by 0 bases, leaving 9 bases between them. CDR3 amino acids: CASSQVQVATNEKLFF. CDR3 in DNA: TGCGCCAGCAGCCAAGTGCAAGTTGCAACTAATGAAAAACTGTTTTTT.

This clone appeared a few times. This rearrangement joins TRBV6-1 to TRBJ2-1; 8 nucleotides align to TRBD2. Germline loops: CDR1 MNHNS, CDR2 SASEGT. V was clipped by 6 bases and J by 10 bases; unmatched bases: 14. This CDR3 spans 15 amino acids. The CDR3 DNA reads TGTGCCAGCAGCGGAACTAGCGGAATGAGCCGAGAGCAGTTCTTC. Protein product: CASSGTSGMSREQFF.

The rearrangement links TRBV7-8 to TRBJ2-7, with D uncertain. Germline V lookup: CDR1 SGHVS, CDR2 FQNEAQ. The CDR3 spans 15 residues. With 4 bases removed from V and 3 bases from J, the gap between germline ends came to 16 bases. CDR3 in amino acids: CASSSPLRTDYEQYF. In DNA form, the CDR3 reads TGTGCCAGCAGCTCACCCCTAAGAACAGACTACGAGCAGTACTTC.

The V gene is TRBV28, the J gene TRBJ1-2, with D perhaps TRBD1 (6 bases). The CDR3 contains 12 residues. Germline lookup yields CDR1 MDHEN and CDR2 SYDVKM. V lost 4 bases, J lost 5 bases, and 8 bases lay in between. The CDR3 loop is CASSWTAYGYTF. The CDR3 DNA is TGTGCCAGCAGTTGGACAGCTTATGGCTACACCTTC.

The CDR3 loop reads CSARAKGVETQYF. CDR3 coding DNA: TGCAGTGCTAGAGCGAAGGGGGTCGAGACCCAGTACTTC. V gene TRBV20-1 combines with J gene TRBJ2-5; TRBD1 is a possible D gene (6 bases). V lost 1 base and J lost 5, with 11 bases in between. The CDR3 totals 13 residues. Germline-derived CDR1 and CDR2 are DFQATT and SNEGSKA (reference sequence).

This clone was detected once. This sequence joins TRBV11-2 and TRBJ2-2; no reliable D call. This CDR3 has 15 amino acids. Deletions cut 4 bases from V and 4 bases from J, with 13 bases between. CDR1 SGHAT and CDR2 FQNNGV come from the germline V gene. The CDR3 loop reads CASSWQGPFTGELFF. Written as DNA, the CDR3 is TGTGCCAGCAGCTGGCAAGGGCCGTTCACCGGGGAGCTGTTTTTT.

The V and J genes are TRBV28 and TRBJ1-6; 7 nucleotides agree with TRBD1. Germline lookup yields CDR1 MDHEN and CDR2 SYDVKM. V lost 5 bases to trimming and J lost 7 bases; unmatched junction nucleotides: 11. The CDR3 runs 16 residues. Here the CDR3 reads CASSVSTGDGNSPLHF. In DNA form, the CDR3 reads TGTGCCAGCAGTGTCTCAACAGGGGATGGGAATTCACCCCTCCACTTT.

This clone was seen more than once but under ten times. This chain's CDR3 is CASSFSGGTTDTQYF. The DNA for the CDR3 is TGTGCCAGCAGTTTTAGCGGGGGGACCACAGATACGCAGTATTTT. V and J are TRBV27 and TRBJ2-3, with 10 nucleotides matching TRBD2. Germline V lookup: CDR1 MNHEY, CDR2 SMNVEV (reference sequence). The CDR3 runs to 15 residues. V dropped 3 bases and J dropped 2; count of bases not matched to a gene: 2.

The chain joins TRBV19 to TRBJ2-7, with D possibly being TRBD1 (6 bases). The germline CDR1 and CDR2 sequences are LNHDA and SQIVND (reference sequence). The germline V and J ends were trimmed by 3 bases and 5 bases, with 11 bases remaining between them. The CDR3 extends over 13 amino acids. CDR3 in amino acids: CASSMGRGDEQYF. For the CDR3, the DNA is TGTGCCAGTAGTATGGGCAGGGGTGACGAGCAGTACTTC. The full variable domain, in which reference TRBV19 and TRBJ2-7 provide the parts outside the CDR3, is DGGITQSPKYLFRKEGQNVTLSCEQNLNHDAMYWYRQDPGQGLRLIYYSQIVNDFQKGDIAEGYSVSREKKESFPLTVTSAQKNPTAFYLCASSMGRGDEQYFGPGTRLTVT.

This clone has just a few counts. This sequence joins TRBV6-1 and TRBJ1-2; TRBD1 matches 7 bases. This CDR3 contains 15 residues. The germline V gene has CDR1 MNHNS and CDR2 SASEGT. J was trimmed by 4 bases and V by 2 bases; bases with no gene match: 7. CDR3 DNA: TGTGCCAGCAGTGAACTTAGGACAGGCTTCTATGGCTACACCTTC. Encoded protein: CASSELRTGFYGYTF.

The gene calls are TRBV30 and TRBJ2-1; 11 bases align to TRBD2. Looked up from germline, CDR1 is GTSNPN and CDR2 is SVGIG (reference sequence). CDR3 length: 16 amino acids. With 3 bases clipped from V and 5 bases from J, the junction kept 9 bases outside the gene matches. For the CDR3, the DNA is TGTGCCTGGAGCGAGTCGGGACTAGCGGTACACAATGAGCAGTTCTTC. It yields the protein CAWSESGLAVHNEQFF.

The chain uses TRBV4-2 and TRBJ2-3; D gene ambiguous. Germline CDR1 reads LGHNA; CDR2 reads YNFKEQ. The CDR3 loop spans 13 amino acids. The V gene lost 0 bases and the J gene lost 1 base, with 2 bases spanning the gap. This CDR3 reads CASSQDRTDTQYF. Written as DNA, the CDR3 is TGTGCCAGCAGCCAAGACCGCACAGATACGCAGTATTTT.

This clone is a singleton in its sample. The rearrangement joins TRBV5-1 to TRBJ2-3, with D perhaps TRBD1 (6 bases). Trimming shortened V by 0 bases and J by 1 base, and 9 bases separated the two germline ends. Germline V gives CDR1 SGHRS, CDR2 YFSETQ. This CDR3 contains 15 residues. The CDR3, as DNA: TGCGCCAGCAGCTTGGCGGCAGGGGGCACAGATACGCAGTATTTT. The encoded protein is CASSLAAGGTDTQYF.

By frequency in the sample, this clone is medium-sized. The gene calls are TRBV27 and TRBJ2-5; D gene uncertain. This CDR3 region has 13 residues. CDR1 is MNHEY, CDR2 SMNVEV, per germline (reference sequence). Trimming cost V 2 bases and J 2 bases, with 6 bases left between them. CDR3 sequence: CASSLSRQETQYF. The CDR3 nucleotides read TGTGCCAGCAGTTTAAGTCGGCAAGAGACCCAGTACTTC.